What follows are 3 T cell receptor beta chains derived from one specimen sequenced in a study of blood T cell repertoires in COVID-19. TCRdb keeps only in-frame clones here, not all; method: immunoSEQ multiplex PCR. The data show some 110,000 clones, with roughly 91% seen just once and roughly 5% held by the top ten. The material sequenced was peripheral blood. These receptor sequences come from a human donor in a cohort sampled during active COVID-19.

The CDR3 is CSATGGGELFF. DNA for the CDR3: TGCAGTGCTACAGGGGGCGGGGAGCTGTTTTTT. The rearrangement links TRBV20-1 to TRBJ2-2; 7 nucleotides align to TRBD1. Per germline, CDR1 DFQATT and CDR2 SNEGSKA (reference sequence). V was pared by 4 bases and J by 7 bases, with 0 bases of the junction left unmatched. This CDR3 region has 11 residues.

This clone was seen once. The chain recombines TRBV28 with TRBJ2-7; 7 nucleotides match TRBD2. Germline V gives CDR1 MDHEN, CDR2 SYDVKM. The CDR3 runs to 13 residues. V gave up 4 bases and J gave up 2 bases; unmatched junction bases: 2. CDR3 amino acids: CASSSGTTYEQYF. The DNA of the CDR3 is TGTGCCAGCAGTTCCGGGACTACCTACGAGCAGTACTTC.

This clone has only one observation. This chain joins TRBV30 and TRBJ1-6, with TRBD1 identical over 8 bases. Losses at the gene ends were 7 bases for V and 0 bases for J; bases not matched to a gene: 11. CDR1 and CDR2 (germline): GTSNPN, SVGIG (reference sequence). The CDR3 is made up of 17 amino acids. The CDR3 nucleotides are TGTGCCTCGAAGTGGACAGGGAAGCTCTCCTATAATTCACCCCTCCACTTT. Amino acid sequence: CASKWTGKLSYNSPLHF. The entire variable domain, with the rest obtained from reference TRBV30 and TRBJ1-6, is as follows: SQTIHQWPATLVQPVGSPLSLECTVEGTSNPNLYWYRQAAGRGLQLLFYSVGIGQISSEVPQNLSASRPQDRQFILSSKKLLLSDSGFYLCASKWTGKLSYNSPLHFGNGTRLTVT.